This TCR beta chain was captured in a study of shared clonotypes between healthy human individuals. Background on the study: The plates for each donor numbered three CD4 naive, three CD4 memory, two CD8 naive and one CD8 memory. Study results and caveats: Investigators collected only blood, and repertoires in tissues likely differ.

From germline, CDR1 is SGHTA and CDR2 FQGNSA. The J segment lost 6 bases and the V segment lost 5 bases, leaving 13 bases of the junction unmatched. The length of the CDR3 is 17 residues. With regard to this clone: The antigen is undetermined.

Template for every sorted-subset replicate PCR totaled about 200 ng DNA, about 30,000 T cell genomes. The method was immunoSEQ multiplex PCR; TCRdb's version includes in-frame clones alone and lacks a portion of them. The sample holds 2,500,000 or so clones; over 85% are singletons and the top ten take more than 0.12%. Subsets obtained from CD4+ cells comprised CD45RA+ naive and CD45RA-negative memory cells. Specimen: naive CD4+ T cells sorted from blood. Subset in this sample: CD45RA+ positively selected. This chain links TRBV7-2 with TRBJ2-7; 13 positions agree with TRBD2. This receptor was obtained from a man aged 18 to 30 in good health. As DNA, the CDR3 is TGTGCCAGCAGCAAGGGGACCGGGACTAGCGGGAAAGGCGAGCAGTACTTC. Translated, it gives CASSKGTGTSGKGEQYF.